Described below is a single T cell receptor beta chain sequence and its context. The sample holds a few counts of this clone. This receptor's antigen is unknown. No quality values exist for individual bases; no much larger clone is one base distant. The data belong to a study of cytomegalovirus exposure and HLA in healthy donors (dated by TCRdb to the late 2010s). Turning to the overall study: An earlier analysis of 587 of the donors reported 250 to 300 Gb of sequence data and 95 million to 130 million unique TCR beta sequences obtained from roughly 180 million T cells. An early release that covered fewer than 750 HLA-typed donors contained approximately 300 gigabases of sequencing data and around 85 million unique TCR sequences. Of the 398 genotyped donors, 65% to 90% were placed in the genetic ancestry cluster associated with self-reported Caucasian donors. The aim of the study was to test whether cataloging public T cell receptors could identify signatures of past pathogen exposure. The study profiled the T cell repertoires of around 700 subjects by immunosequencing and related them to cytomegalovirus serostatus. Besides the first cohort of some 670 subjects, a separate validation cohort made up of over 100 different subjects was used. To predict cytomegalovirus infection status, the study combined high-throughput TCR immunosequencing, statistical association of individual TCRs with disease status, and machine learning. In a later analysis, previously published TCR beta repertoires from 670 or so donors were re-analyzed and high-resolution HLA genotyping was added so that TCR occurrence patterns could be studied. The later analysis used no new phenotypic data to find candidate immune exposures, relying instead on TCR beta sequences and their occurrence across donors. In an earlier analysis of 500 to 650 of the donors, high-throughput TCR beta sequencing was used to judge whether each TCR beta V gene segment behaved as functional or pseudogenic. Alongside the repertoire data, information on donor age, sex, ethnicity and CMV serostatus was compiled. A later genetic analysis used genome-wide SNP genotypes for about 65% of the 666 donors, treating that subset as a discovery cohort. All discovery cohort repertoires had been generated using a single sequencing platform. Both class I and class II loci were covered by HLA typing, at four-digit resolution. Typing coverage varied by locus: about 620-630 donors for A, B, C, DRB1 and DQB1; approximately 500 for DQA1; 606 for DPA1; 400 to 480 for DPB1. Because of strong linkage in the cohort, roughly 5 DR-DQ haplotypes were treated as single units for association and clustering. Among about 390 genotyped donors of the cohort, an average of approximately 240,000 unique TCR beta nucleotide sequences were sequenced per donor, around a sixth of them non-productive. Broad study findings and their caveats: Broadly in line with IMGT annotations, most TCR beta V segments showed up in productive rearrangements about 90% or about 30% of the time in an earlier analysis of 450 to 600 of the donors. Assigning TCR associations to individual alleles was difficult when HLA alleles, especially DR and DQ, strongly co-occurred. A later genetic analysis reported fewer N-insertions in productive TCRs among donors in an Asian-associated ancestry cluster than the approximately 700-donor mean. Because counts were too low, more than 15 rarely observed V segments, including chromosome 9 orphons, were left out of the earlier analysis of over 550 of the donors. A total of fewer than 200 TCR beta chains were listed by the study as associated with cytomegalovirus. Some IMGT-functional V segments, including TRBV6-2 and TRBV6-3, could not be told apart with the 87-base-pair reads, so those segments were excluded. In a later genetic analysis, a missense DCLRE1C variant was associated with V-gene and J-gene trimming of TCR beta chains, and the association was replicated in an independent cohort. Correlated functional status among segregating V segments might reflect linkage disequilibrium, but an unknown experimental factor could not be ruled out. Most TCR sequences were observed very rarely across donors, whereas some public TCRs were present in many individuals. Because HLA typing was unavailable for some donors at each locus, only the typed subset was used in association tests. Three of the identified cytomegalovirus-associated TCR beta chains were confirmed in vitro to be specific for cytomegalovirus antigens. According to a later analysis, TCR association rates differed among HLA loci, with DRB1 alleles showing the most associated TCRs and HLA-C alleles showing the fewest. According to a later analysis, parvovirus B19, influenza, CMV and Epstein-Barr virus appeared linked to several top co-occurrence clusters. A further reported finding was that TCR beta sequences accurately predicted the HLA-A and HLA-B alleles for most subjects in the first cohort. A later analysis associated about 16,000 TCR beta sequences with specific HLA alleles at a false discovery rate of 0.05. In a later analysis, most CMV-associated TCR beta chains were found to appear HLA-restricted, with HLA associations seemingly driven largely by CMV exposure. CMV serostatus was the only immune exposure information available for the cohort. A later analysis found that HLA-associated TCR beta chains were more clonally expanded and had lower generation probabilities than equally common non-associated chains. Roughly uniform sequencing depth across donors was assumed in presence/absence analyses, although this assumption may not hold. In this cohort, only TCR beta chains were sequenced, and detectable features were limited by the absence of alpha or paired-chain data. The sequencing pipeline was judged likely to have produced a cluster of highly shared sequence variants as a technical artifact. In both the original and validation cohorts, the classifier was reported to diagnose cytomegalovirus status with high specificity and sensitivity. The authors suggested that the approach could potentially be generalized to other disease states and immunological phenotypes.

Library creation used the immunoSEQ multiplex PCR assay. For the multiplex PCR, a mixture combining 60 forward primers for TCR Vbeta segments and 13 reverse primers for TCR Jbeta segments was used. The CDR3 region of rearranged TCR beta genes was amplified from genomic DNA with a multiplex PCR assay. The amplified TCR beta libraries were sequenced on the Illumina HiSeq System as 87-base-pair reads. Processing in the source paper ran as follows. A later analysis counted tens of millions of unique TCR beta chains across the 550 to 800 repertoires, and around 12 million of these chains were shared by at least two donors. A nearest-neighbor algorithm error-corrected the raw reads and collapsed the reads into unique sequences, merging closely related sequences to remove PCR and sequencing errors. CDR3 sequences were aligned to IMGT reference sequences to assign V, D and J gene segments. Each retained sequence needed at least a six-nucleotide match to both a V gene segment and a J gene segment. Rearrangements were called productive when the CDR3 lacked stop codons and stayed in frame with V and J; all others were non-productive. Following IMGT convention, CDR3 was defined as the stretch from the second conserved V-encoded cysteine up to the conserved J-encoded phenylalanine. In an earlier analysis of 550 to 650 of the donors, sequences lacking an unambiguous match to a single V gene segment were excluded. An earlier analysis of fewer than 750 of the donors called V segments functional above 56.7% productive rearrangements and segregating when the between-donor standard deviation exceeded 5%. To diagnose cytomegalovirus status from the catalog of TCR beta chain sequences, a statistical classification framework was built. A later analysis assigned V and J genes by comparing TCR nucleotide sequences with IMGT/GENE-DB human TR gene sequences. Using the TCRdist pipeline, a later analysis assigned CDR3 sequences along with most-parsimonious VDJ recombination scenarios. In a later analysis, every TCR beta chain was defined by the combination of its CDR3 amino acid sequence and its V-gene family, and reads without a unique V-gene family were dropped. A later analysis removed over 500 highly shared, low-generation-probability nucleotide sequences to deal with suspected cross-contamination and a sequencing artifact. A later analysis calculated a clonal expansion index for each public chain from normalized within-repertoire ranks of inferred template counts. In a later analysis, generation probabilities were computed using a VDJ recombination model fitted to out-of-frame rearrangements, and the results were checked against IGoR. A later analysis scored TCR-TCR, TCR-HLA and TCR-CMV co-occurrence with hypergeometric tests, applying a repertoire-size bias correction to TCR pairs. False discovery rates were estimated in a later analysis by permuting HLA or CMV assignments 20 times. A later analysis grouped co-occurring TCRs with DBSCAN, adding TCRdist sequence similarity when clustering within HLA-allele-positive subsets. Repertoires with fewer than 30,000 or more than 120,000 public chains were left out of co-occurrence clustering, as were about 5 repertoires with anomalous nucleotide sharing. This is the immuneACCESS table as TCRdb keeps it, with only in-frame sequences that have V and J called. A part of the clones is gone; compared with another copy, unresolved V genes explain less than half, and the rest is unexplained. V and J calls and clone size follow that table, whereas D and trimming were derived from the DNA. Within this sample are around 180,000 clones, with roughly 85% of them counted one time only. Together, the top ten hold 1% of the sample.

The cohort comprised several hundred healthy bone marrow donors. At the time of sampling, every cohort member was nominally healthy, though immune exposures that went unrecorded were likely present. The donor was CMV seronegative and belonged to the group of over 350 seronegative cohort members. Every donor gave a peripheral blood sample, and the peripheral blood mononuclear cells from that sample were used for TCR beta sequencing. Genomic DNA extraction from the blood cell samples was performed with the Qiagen DNeasy Blood Extraction Kit. Counted from cysteine to phenylalanine, this CDR3 has 15 amino acids. Only the CDR3 region is kept as DNA, spanning 45 bases read in frame from base 1. The junction shows trimming of 4 bases on V and 4 bases on J, and the gene matches do not reach 8 bases of it. From the germline V gene (reference sequence), CDR1 is GTSNPN and CDR2 is SVGIG.

The clonotype originates from a boy between 2 and 10 years old in good health and CMV-seronegative. The chain is assembled from TRBV30 and TRBJ2-2, and TRBD1 matches 8 of the central bases. The sample consisted of PBMCs. The sequenced DNA is TGTGCCTGGACCAGACAGGGGTTTGGCACCGGGGAGCTGTTTTTT. This encodes CAWTRQGFGTGELFF.